A selection of T cell receptor beta chains follows, all from one sample in a study of sequential checkpoint blockade in melanoma. Libraries were prepared by immunoSEQ multiplex PCR; TCRdb keeps only in-frame clonotypes and omits some of them. This sample has more than 30,000 clones, with roughly 32% found just once. This material consisted of tumor tissue (inferred from file names), taken from a patient given nivolumab and ipilimumab in sequence. The receptors were gathered from a human donor with melanoma. Each CDR3 is given with its conserved first and last residue. The D gene is left open where the match is weak. The size of a clone is reported for some rows only, either as once, few or many, or as a class for expanded clones.

v_gene: TRBV9
abundance: few
j_gene: TRBJ1-2
d_gene: NA
CDR3nt: TGTGCCAGCAGCTCAGAGGGGGAAAAGGGCCAAGGCTACACCTTC
CDR3aa: CASSSEGEKGQGYTF

v_gene: TRBV8-2
abundance: NA
j_gene: TRBJ2-7
d_gene: NA
CDR3nt: TGTGCCAGCAGTCTCGGGACAGGGAAGTACGAGCAGTACTTC
CDR3aa: CASSLGTGKYEQYF

v_gene: TRBV19
abundance: NA
j_gene: TRBJ2-4
d_gene: NA
CDR3nt: TGTGCCAGTAGTATTCTGGACAGCCGAGATGACATTCAGTACTTC
CDR3aa: CASSILDSRDDIQYF

v_gene: TRBV7-5
abundance: few
j_gene: TRBJ1-4
d_gene: NA
CDR3nt: TGTGCCAGCAGCCCCCGCCCAGAGGATGAAAAACTGTTTTTT
CDR3aa: CASSPRPEDEKLFF

v_gene: TRBV18
abundance: NA
j_gene: TRBJ2-1
d_gene: TRBD2
CDR3nt: TGTGCCAGCTCGGCGGACCGCGGGAGCTCCTACAATGAGCAGTTCTTC
CDR3aa: CASSADRGSSYNEQFF

v_gene: TRBV29-1
abundance: NA
j_gene: TRBJ1-1
d_gene: NA
CDR3nt: TGCAGCGCCGGAGGGAAGCTATGGGGGAGAGGCACTGAAGCTTTCTTT
CDR3aa: CSAGGKLWGRGTEAFF

v_gene: TRBV5-1
abundance: NA
j_gene: TRBJ2-1
d_gene: NA
CDR3nt: TGCGCCAGCAGCTTTGCGGGTTGGGAAAATGAGCAGTTCTTC
CDR3aa: CASSFAGWENEQFF

v_gene: TRBV6-8
abundance: few
j_gene: TRBJ1-2
d_gene: TRBD1
CDR3nt: TGTGCCAGCGAGACAGGGTCTAACTATGGCTACACCTTC
CDR3aa: CASETGSNYGYTF

v_gene: TRBV19
abundance: NA
j_gene: TRBJ2-1
d_gene: TRBD1
CDR3nt: TGTGCCAGTAGTGGCAGGGGGCGCAGAAATGAGCAGTTCTTC
CDR3aa: CASSGRGRRNEQFF

v_gene: TRBV15
abundance: few
j_gene: TRBJ2-5
d_gene: NA
CDR3nt: TGTGCCACCAGCAGTGGGATGGGGACTCAAGAGACCCAGTACTTC
CDR3aa: CATSSGMGTQETQYF

v_gene: TRBV19
abundance: NA
j_gene: TRBJ2-4
d_gene: NA
CDR3nt: TGTGCCAGTAGTATGAGAGGGAACGAGGACATTCAGTACTTC
CDR3aa: CASSMRGNEDIQYF

v_gene: TRBV6-8
abundance: NA
j_gene: TRBJ2-2
d_gene: TRBD1
CDR3nt: TGTGCCAGCAGCGTCCGACAGGGCGGCGGGGAGCTGTTTTTT
CDR3aa: CASSVRQGGGELFF

v_gene: TRBV29-1
abundance: few
j_gene: TRBJ2-7
d_gene: TRBD1
CDR3nt: TGCAGCGTTGAGGGACAGGGCTACGAGCAGTACTTC
CDR3aa: CSVEGQGYEQYF

v_gene: TRBV30
abundance: NA
j_gene: TRBJ1-4
d_gene: TRBD1
CDR3nt: TGTGCCTGGAGGAGACAGGGGGGGGGTGAAAAACTGTTTTTT
CDR3aa: CAWRRQGGGEKLFF

v_gene: TRBV11-3
abundance: NA
j_gene: TRBJ2-3
d_gene: TRBD2
CDR3nt: TGTGCCAGCAGCTTGGCCGGGGGGGCCGGAGATACGCAGTATTTT
CDR3aa: CASSLAGGAGDTQYF

v_gene: TRBV5-1
abundance: NA
j_gene: TRBJ1-1
d_gene: NA
CDR3nt: TGCGCCAGCCAGGCGGACAGCATGAACACTGAAGCTTTCTTT
CDR3aa: CASQADSMNTEAFF

v_gene: TRBV18
abundance: NA
j_gene: TRBJ1-1
d_gene: NA
CDR3nt: TGTGCCAGCTCACCACTCAAGGGTAGTACTGAAGCTTTCTTT
CDR3aa: CASSPLKGSTEAFF

v_gene: TRBV5-1
abundance: NA
j_gene: TRBJ2-5
d_gene: TRBD1
CDR3nt: TGCGCCAGCAGCCCACGGACAGGGGTTGAGACCCAGTACTTC
CDR3aa: CASSPRTGVETQYF

v_gene: TRBV12-2
abundance: many
j_gene: TRBJ1-1
d_gene: NA
CDR3nt: TGTGCCACCTTCTTGGGTCCCTTTCCCCACACTGAAGCTTTCTTT
CDR3aa: CATFLGPFPHTEAFF

v_gene: TRBV23-1
abundance: few
j_gene: TRBJ2-7
d_gene: NA
CDR3nt: TGCGCCAGCAGCCCCTTTTTGGACATAACCTACGAGCAGTACTTC
CDR3aa: CASSPFLDITYEQYF

v_gene: TRBV9
abundance: few
j_gene: TRBJ2-5
d_gene: NA
CDR3nt: TGTGCCAGCAGTGATAGCCGAGTCATTTCGGAGACCCAGTACTTC
CDR3aa: CASSDSRVISETQYF

v_gene: TRBV9
abundance: few
j_gene: TRBJ1-2
d_gene: NA
CDR3nt: TGTGCCAGCAGCGGGGCAGGGCAGGACTATGGCTACACCTTC
CDR3aa: CASSGAGQDYGYTF

v_gene: TRBV9
abundance: NA
j_gene: TRBJ2-7
d_gene: TRBD2
CDR3nt: TGTGCCAGCAGCGTAGAGGTAGCGGGAGGGCCCTACGAGCAGTACTTC
CDR3aa: CASSVEVAGGPYEQYF

v_gene: TRBV19
abundance: NA
j_gene: TRBJ1-4
d_gene: NA
CDR3nt: TGTGCCAGTAGTATAGTAAATTGGCAAAGGCAGGGTGAAAAACTGTTTTTT
CDR3aa: CASSIVNWQRQGEKLFF

v_gene: TRBV5-1
abundance: NA
j_gene: TRBJ2-2
d_gene: NA
CDR3nt: TGCGCCAGCAGCTTGGGCCGCCTGGGGGAAGGCGGGGAGCTGTTTTTT
CDR3aa: CASSLGRLGEGGELFF

v_gene: TRBV6-8
abundance: few
j_gene: TRBJ1-5
d_gene: TRBD1
CDR3nt: TGTGCCAGCAGTACCCTCTACAGGGGGCAGGATCAGCCCCAGCATTTT
CDR3aa: CASSTLYRGQDQPQHF

v_gene: TRBV6-8
abundance: medium-sized
j_gene: TRBJ2-1
d_gene: NA
CDR3nt: TGTGCCAGCAGTCTCCGGAGGTTTGGTGAGCAGTTCTTC
CDR3aa: CASSLRRFGEQFF

v_gene: TRBV10-3
abundance: NA
j_gene: TRBJ1-4
d_gene: NA
CDR3nt: TGTGCCATCAGTGAGTCTCTTTCTACAACTAATGAAAAACTGTTTTTT
CDR3aa: CAISESLSTTNEKLFF

v_gene: TRBV28
abundance: once
j_gene: TRBJ1-4
d_gene: NA
CDR3nt: TGTGCCAGCAGCTCAACCTGGGGCCAGACTAATGAAAAACTGTTTTTT
CDR3aa: CASSSTWGQTNEKLFF

v_gene: TRBV11-3
abundance: many
j_gene: TRBJ1-5
d_gene: NA
CDR3nt: TGTGCCAGCAGCTCGTCGGGGCGGGATCAGCCCCAGCATTTT
CDR3aa: CASSSSGRDQPQHF

v_gene: TRBV6-8
abundance: NA
j_gene: TRBJ2-3
d_gene: NA
CDR3nt: TGTGCCACCAGGGGCGGGGGAGGGGATACGCAGTATTTT
CDR3aa: CATRGGGGDTQYF

v_gene: TRBV23-1
abundance: NA
j_gene: TRBJ2-3
d_gene: NA
CDR3nt: TGCGCCAGAAGCTTCCAAGATCCCTCTCCAGATACGCAGTATTTT
CDR3aa: CARSFQDPSPDTQYF